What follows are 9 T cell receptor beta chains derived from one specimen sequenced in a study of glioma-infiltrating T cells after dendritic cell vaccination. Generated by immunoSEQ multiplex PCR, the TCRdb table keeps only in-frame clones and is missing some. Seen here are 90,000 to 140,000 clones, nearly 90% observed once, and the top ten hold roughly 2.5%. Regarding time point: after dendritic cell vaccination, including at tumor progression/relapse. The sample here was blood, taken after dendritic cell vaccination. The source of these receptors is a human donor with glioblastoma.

The CDR3 region is CASSWGGGSTWETQYF. CDR3 in DNA: TGCGCCAGCAGCTGGGGTGGCGGGAGTACTTGGGAGACCCAGTACTTC. This chain connects TRBV5-1 to TRBJ2-5; TRBD2 aligns across 7 bases. The CDR3 loop spans 16 amino acids. V shed 3 bases, J shed 5 bases, and the junction held 13 bases outside the gene matches. CDR1 SGHRS and CDR2 YFSETQ come from the germline V gene.

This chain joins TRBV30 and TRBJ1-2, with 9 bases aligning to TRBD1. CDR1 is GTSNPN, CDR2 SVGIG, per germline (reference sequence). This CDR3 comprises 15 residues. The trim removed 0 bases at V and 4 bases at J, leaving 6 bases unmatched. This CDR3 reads CAWSVIGTGSYGYTF. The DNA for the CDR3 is TGTGCCTGGAGTGTTATAGGGACAGGGTCCTATGGCTACACCTTC.

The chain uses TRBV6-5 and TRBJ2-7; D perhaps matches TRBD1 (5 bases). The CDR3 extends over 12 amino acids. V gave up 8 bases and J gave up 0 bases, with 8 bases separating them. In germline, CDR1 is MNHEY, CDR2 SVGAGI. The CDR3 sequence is CASPQGSYEQYF. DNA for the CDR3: TGTGCCAGCCCCCAGGGCTCCTACGAGCAGTACTTC.

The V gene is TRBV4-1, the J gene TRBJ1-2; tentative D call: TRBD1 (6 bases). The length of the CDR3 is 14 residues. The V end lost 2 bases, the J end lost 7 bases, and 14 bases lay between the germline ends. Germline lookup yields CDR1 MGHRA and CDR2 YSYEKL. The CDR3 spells CASSQPGTGSGYTF. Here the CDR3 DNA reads TGCGCCAGCAGCCAACCGGGAACAGGGAGTGGCTACACCTTC.

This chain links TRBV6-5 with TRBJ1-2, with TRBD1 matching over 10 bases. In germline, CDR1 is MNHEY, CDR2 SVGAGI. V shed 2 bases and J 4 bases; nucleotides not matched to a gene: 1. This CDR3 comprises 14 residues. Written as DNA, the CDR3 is TGTGCCAGCAGTTACGGGACAGGGGCCTATGGCTACACCTTC. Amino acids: CASSYGTGAYGYTF.

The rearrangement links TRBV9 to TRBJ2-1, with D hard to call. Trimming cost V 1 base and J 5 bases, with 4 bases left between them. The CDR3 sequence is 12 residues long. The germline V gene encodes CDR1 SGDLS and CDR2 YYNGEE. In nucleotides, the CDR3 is TGTGCCAGCAGCGTACGCGACAATGAGCAGTTCTTC. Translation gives CASSVRDNEQFF.

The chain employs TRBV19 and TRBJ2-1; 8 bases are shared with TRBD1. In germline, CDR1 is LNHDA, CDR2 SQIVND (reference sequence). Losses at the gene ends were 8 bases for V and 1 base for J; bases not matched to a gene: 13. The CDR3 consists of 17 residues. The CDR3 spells CASLSLRQGASYNEQFF. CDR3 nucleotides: TGTGCCAGTCTCTCACTCCGCCAGGGGGCATCCTACAATGAGCAGTTCTTC.

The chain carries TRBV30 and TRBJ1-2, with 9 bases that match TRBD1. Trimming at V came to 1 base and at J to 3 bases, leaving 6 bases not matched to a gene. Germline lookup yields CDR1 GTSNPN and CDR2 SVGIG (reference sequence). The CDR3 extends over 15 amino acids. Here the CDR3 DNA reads TGTGCCTGGAGTGAGGGGGGACAGGGCTACTATGGCTACACCTTC. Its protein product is CAWSEGGQGYYGYTF.

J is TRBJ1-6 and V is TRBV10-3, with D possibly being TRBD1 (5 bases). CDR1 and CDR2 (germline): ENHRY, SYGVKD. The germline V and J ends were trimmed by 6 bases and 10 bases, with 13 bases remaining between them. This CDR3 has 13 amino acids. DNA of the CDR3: TGTGCCATCAGGCAGGGCTTTAAATCACCCCTCCACTTT. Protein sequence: CAIRQGFKSPLHF.